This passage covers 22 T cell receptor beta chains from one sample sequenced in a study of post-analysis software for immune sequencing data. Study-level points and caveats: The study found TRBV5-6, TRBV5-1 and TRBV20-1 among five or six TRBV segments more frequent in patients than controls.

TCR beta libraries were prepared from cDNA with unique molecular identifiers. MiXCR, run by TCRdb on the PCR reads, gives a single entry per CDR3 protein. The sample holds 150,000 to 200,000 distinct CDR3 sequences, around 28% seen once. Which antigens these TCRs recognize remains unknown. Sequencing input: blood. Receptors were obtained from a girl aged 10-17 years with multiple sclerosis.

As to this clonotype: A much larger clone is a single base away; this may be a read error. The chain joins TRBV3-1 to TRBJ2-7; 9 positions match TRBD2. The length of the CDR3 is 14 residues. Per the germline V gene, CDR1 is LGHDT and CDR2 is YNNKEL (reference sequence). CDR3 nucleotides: TGTGCCAGCAGCCAACTAGCGGGAATATACGTGCAGTACTTC. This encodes CASSQLAGIYVQYF.

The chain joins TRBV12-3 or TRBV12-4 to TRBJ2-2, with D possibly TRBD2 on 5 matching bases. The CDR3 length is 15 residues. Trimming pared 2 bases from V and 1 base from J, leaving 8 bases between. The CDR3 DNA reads TGTGCCAGCAGTTTAAACGGGGAGAACACCGGGGAGCTGTTTTTT. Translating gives CASSLNGENTGELFF.

The CDR3 region has the DNA TGCAGCGTTTCAGGGCTGATGGAGGACACAGATACGCAGTATTTT. This encodes CSVSGLMEDTDTQYF. V gene TRBV29-1 combines with J gene TRBJ2-3; D is perhaps TRBD1 or TRBD2 (5 bases each). The germline V and J ends were trimmed by 5 bases and 2 bases, with 17 bases remaining between them. CDR1 is SQVTM and CDR2 is ANQGSEA in the germline V gene. The CDR3 extends over 15 amino acids.

Here the CDR3 DNA reads TGTGCCAGCAGTTCCCCACGCGGGGCTGGGGGCTATGGCTACACCTTC. It yields the protein CASSSPRGAGGYGYTF. The chain recombines TRBV28 with TRBJ1-2; tentatively, D is TRBD1 (5 bases). The CDR3 consists of 16 residues. Germline V CDR1 and CDR2: MDHEN, SYDVKM. Trimming stripped 4 bases from V and 4 bases from J, with 19 bases between.

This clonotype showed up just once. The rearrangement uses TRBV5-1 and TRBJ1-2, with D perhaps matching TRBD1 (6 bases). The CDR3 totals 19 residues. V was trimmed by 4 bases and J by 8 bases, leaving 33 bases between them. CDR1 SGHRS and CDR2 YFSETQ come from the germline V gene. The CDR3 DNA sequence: TGCGCCAGCAGCACCTCGGGACAAATGTTCGGATCGGCTAAGGTCGGCTACACCTTC. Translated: CASSTSGQMFGSAKVGYTF.

The CDR3 nucleotides read TGTGCCCCTTGGATGACGGATGAAGCTTTCTTT. Protein product: CAPWMTDEAFF. The rearrangement links TRBV19 to TRBJ1-1; D not resolved. In germline, CDR1 is LNHDA, CDR2 SQIVND (reference sequence). The CDR3 is 11 residues long. V was clipped by 11 bases and J by 7 bases, with 14 bases between them.

The DNA for the CDR3 is TGTGCCAGCAGTTGGGTGCATGCAGATACGCAGTATTTT. Translated: CASSWVHADTQYF. V usage is TRBV12-3 or TRBV12-4 and J usage is TRBJ2-3, with D hard to call. The CDR3 spans 13 residues. V lost 4 bases to trimming and J lost 4 bases, with 9 bases between them.

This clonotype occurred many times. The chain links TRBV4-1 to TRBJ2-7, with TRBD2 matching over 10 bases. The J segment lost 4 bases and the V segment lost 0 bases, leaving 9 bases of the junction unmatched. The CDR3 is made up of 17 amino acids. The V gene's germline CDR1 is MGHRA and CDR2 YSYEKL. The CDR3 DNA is TGCGCCAGCAGCCAAGAATCAGGTCTAGCGGGGGTGTACGAGCAGTACTTC. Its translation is CASSQESGLAGVYEQYF.

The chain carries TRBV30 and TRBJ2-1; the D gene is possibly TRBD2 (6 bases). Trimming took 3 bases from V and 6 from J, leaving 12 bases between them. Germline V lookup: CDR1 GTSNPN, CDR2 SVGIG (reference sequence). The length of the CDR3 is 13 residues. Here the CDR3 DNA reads TGTGCCTGGAGCGAGGGGACTTCCAATGAGCAGTTCTTC. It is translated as CAWSEGTSNEQFF.

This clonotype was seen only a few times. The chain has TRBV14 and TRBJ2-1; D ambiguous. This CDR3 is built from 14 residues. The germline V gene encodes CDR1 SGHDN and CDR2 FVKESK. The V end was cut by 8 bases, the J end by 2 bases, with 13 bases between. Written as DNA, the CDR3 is TGTGCCAGCCCTTCGAGATCCACCTACAATGAGCAGTTCTTC. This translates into CASPSRSTYNEQFF.

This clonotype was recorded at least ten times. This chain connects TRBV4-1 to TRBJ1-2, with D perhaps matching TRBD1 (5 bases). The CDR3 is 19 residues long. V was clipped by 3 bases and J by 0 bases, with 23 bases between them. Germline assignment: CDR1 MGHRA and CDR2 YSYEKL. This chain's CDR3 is CASSHGLTRGRPANYGYTF. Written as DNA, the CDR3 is TGCGCCAGCAGCCACGGATTAACGCGGGGACGACCAGCTAACTATGGCTACACCTTC.

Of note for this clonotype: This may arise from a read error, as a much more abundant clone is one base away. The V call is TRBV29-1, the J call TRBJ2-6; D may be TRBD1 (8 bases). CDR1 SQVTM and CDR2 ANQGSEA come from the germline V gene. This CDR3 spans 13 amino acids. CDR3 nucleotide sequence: TGCAGCGTGGATACAGGGGGGGCCAACGTCCCGACTTTC. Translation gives CSVDTGGANVPTF.

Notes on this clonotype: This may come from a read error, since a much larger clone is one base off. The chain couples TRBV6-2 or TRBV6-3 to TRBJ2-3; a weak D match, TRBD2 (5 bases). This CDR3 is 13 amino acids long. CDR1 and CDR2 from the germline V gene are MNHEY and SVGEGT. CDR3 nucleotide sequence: TGTGCCAGCAGTTACGAGGGTGGAGATGCGCAGTATTTT. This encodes CASSYEGGDAQYF.

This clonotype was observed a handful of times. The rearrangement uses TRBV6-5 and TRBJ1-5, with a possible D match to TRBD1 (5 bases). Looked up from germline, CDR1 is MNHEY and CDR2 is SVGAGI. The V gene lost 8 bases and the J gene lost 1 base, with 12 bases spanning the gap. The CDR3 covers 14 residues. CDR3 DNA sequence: TGTGCCAGCCGAGGGGAGGGAAGCAATCAGCCCCAGCATTTT. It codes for CASRGEGSNQPQHF.

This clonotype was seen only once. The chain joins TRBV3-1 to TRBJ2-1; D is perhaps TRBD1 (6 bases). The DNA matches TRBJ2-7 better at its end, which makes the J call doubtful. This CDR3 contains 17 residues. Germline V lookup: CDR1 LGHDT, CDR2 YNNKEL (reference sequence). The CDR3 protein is CASSQNTPGVGDNEQYF. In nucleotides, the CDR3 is TGTGCCAGCAGCCAAAATACCCCCGGGGTCGGGGACAATGAGCAGTACTTC.

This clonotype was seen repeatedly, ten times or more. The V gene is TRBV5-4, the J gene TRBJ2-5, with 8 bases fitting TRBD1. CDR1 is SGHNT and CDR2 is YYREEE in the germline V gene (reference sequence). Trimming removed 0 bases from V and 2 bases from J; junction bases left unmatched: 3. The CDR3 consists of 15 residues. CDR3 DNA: TGTGCCAGCAGCTTGGGGCAGGGGGCTCAAGAGACCCAGTACTTC. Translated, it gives CASSLGQGAQETQYF.

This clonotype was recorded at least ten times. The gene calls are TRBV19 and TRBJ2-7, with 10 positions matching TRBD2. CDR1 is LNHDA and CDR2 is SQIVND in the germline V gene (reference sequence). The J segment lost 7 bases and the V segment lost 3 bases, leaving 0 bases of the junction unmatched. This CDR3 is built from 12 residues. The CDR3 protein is CASSMTSGEQYF. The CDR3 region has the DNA TGTGCCAGTAGTATGACTAGCGGGGAGCAGTACTTC.

CDR3 residues: CASSLVLAGLSGANVLTF. CDR3 nucleotides: TGTGCCAGCAGCTTGGTGCTAGCGGGCCTCTCTGGGGCCAACGTCCTGACTTTC. The chain links TRBV7-8 to TRBJ2-6; 8 nucleotides agree with TRBD2. Germline assignment: CDR1 SGHVS and CDR2 FQNEAQ. The junction had 7 bases not matched to a gene; V was cut back by 3 bases and J by 0 bases. The CDR3 covers 18 residues. The complete variable domain, with remaining parts taken from reference TRBV7-8 and TRBJ2-6, reads GAGVSQSPRYKVAKRGQDVALRCDPISGHVSLFWYQQALGQGPEFLTYFQNEAQLDKSGLPSDRFFAERPEGSVSTLKIQRTQQEDSAVYLCASSLVLAGLSGANVLTFGAGSRLTVL.

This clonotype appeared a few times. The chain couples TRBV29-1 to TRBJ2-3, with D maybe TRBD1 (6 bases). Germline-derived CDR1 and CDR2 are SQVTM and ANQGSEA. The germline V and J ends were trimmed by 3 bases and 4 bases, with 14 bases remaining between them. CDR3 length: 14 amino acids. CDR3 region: CSVERGIGADTQYF. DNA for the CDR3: TGCAGCGTTGAGAGGGGGATTGGGGCAGATACGCAGTATTTT.

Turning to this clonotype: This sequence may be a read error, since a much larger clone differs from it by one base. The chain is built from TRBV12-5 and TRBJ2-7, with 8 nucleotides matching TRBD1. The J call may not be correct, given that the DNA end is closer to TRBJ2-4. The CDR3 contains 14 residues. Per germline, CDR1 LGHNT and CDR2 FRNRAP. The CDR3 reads CACGPSNRGTIQYF. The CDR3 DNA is TGTGCTTGTGGTCCCTCTAACAGGGGGACCATTCAGTACTTC.

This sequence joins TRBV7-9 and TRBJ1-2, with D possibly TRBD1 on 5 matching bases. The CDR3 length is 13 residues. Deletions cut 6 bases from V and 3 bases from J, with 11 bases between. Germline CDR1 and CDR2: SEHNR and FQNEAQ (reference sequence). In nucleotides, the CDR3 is TGTGCCAGCAGGGGACGGACCGACTATGGCTACACCTTC. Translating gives CASRGRTDYGYTF.

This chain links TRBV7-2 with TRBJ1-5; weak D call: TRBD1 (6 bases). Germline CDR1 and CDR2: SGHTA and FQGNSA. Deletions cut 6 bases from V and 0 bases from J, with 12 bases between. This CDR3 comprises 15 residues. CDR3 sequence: CASSLDSNSNQPQHF. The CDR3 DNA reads TGTGCCAGCAGTCTGGACAGCAATAGCAATCAGCCCCAGCATTTT.